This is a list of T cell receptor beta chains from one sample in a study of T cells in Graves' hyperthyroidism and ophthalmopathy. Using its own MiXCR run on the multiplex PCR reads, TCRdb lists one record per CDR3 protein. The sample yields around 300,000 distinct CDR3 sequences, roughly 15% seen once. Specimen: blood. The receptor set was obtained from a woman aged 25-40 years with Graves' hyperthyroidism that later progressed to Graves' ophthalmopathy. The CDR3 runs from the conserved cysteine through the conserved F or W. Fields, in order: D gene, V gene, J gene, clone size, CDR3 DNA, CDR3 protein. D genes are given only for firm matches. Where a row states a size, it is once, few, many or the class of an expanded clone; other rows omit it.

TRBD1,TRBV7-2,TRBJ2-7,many,TGTGCCAGCAGCCCCACGGGGACAGTCTACGAGCAGTACTTC,CASSPTGTVYEQYF
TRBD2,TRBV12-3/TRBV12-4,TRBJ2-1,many,TGTGCCAGCAGTTCGCCATCGACTAGCGGGGCCGGTGAGCAGTTCTTC,CASSSPSTSGAGEQFF
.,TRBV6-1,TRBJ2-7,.,TGTGCCAGCAGTGAAGTTTGGGGGACGTACTCCTACGAGCAGTACTTC,CASSEVWGTYSYEQYF
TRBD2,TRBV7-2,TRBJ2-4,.,TGTGCCAGCAGCATGTCGGGGGGGGGAAAAAACATTCAGTACTTC,CASSMSGGGKNIQYF
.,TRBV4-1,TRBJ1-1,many,TGCGCCAGCAGCCAAGGGCATGGACCTGGGGGCACTGAAGCTTTCTTT,CASSQGHGPGGTEAFF
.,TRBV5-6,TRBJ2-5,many,TGTGCCAGCAGCTTTTTCGGGAGCGAAGAGACCCAGTACTTC,CASSFFGSEETQYF
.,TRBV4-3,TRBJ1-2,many,TGCGCCAGCAGCCAGGAAGGGGTCAACTATGGCTACACCTTC,CASSQEGVNYGYTF
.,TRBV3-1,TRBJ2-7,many,TGTGCCAGCAGCCGCGCCTCCTACGAGCAGTACTTC,CASSRASYEQYF
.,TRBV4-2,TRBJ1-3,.,TGTGCCAGCAGCGTAATAGTCGACAAGAGCTCTGGAAACACCATATATTTT,CASSVIVDKSSGNTIYF
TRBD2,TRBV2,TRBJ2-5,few,TGTGCCAGCAGCTCCGGGACTAGTTTCGGCGAGACCCAGTACTTC,CASSSGTSFGETQYF
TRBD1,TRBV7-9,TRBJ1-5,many,TGTGCCAGCAGCCCCTCCGGACAGGGCAAACAGCCCCAGCATTTT,CASSPSGQGKQPQHF
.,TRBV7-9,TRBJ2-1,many,TGTGCCAGCAGCTTAGGGGATTGGGGGGACAATGAGCAGTTCTTC,CASSLGDWGDNEQFF
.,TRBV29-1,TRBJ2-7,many,TGCAGCGTTGTCTCCCACAGCTGGCACGAGCAGTACTTC,CSVVSHSWHEQYF
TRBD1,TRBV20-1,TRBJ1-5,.,TGCAGTGTCCAGGACAGGTATAGCAATCAGCCCCAGCATTTT,CSVQDRYSNQPQHF
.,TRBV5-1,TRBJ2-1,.,TGTGCCAGCAGCCCACGGAGGGACAGCGGGAACAATGAGCAGTTCTTC,CASSPRRDSGNNEQFF
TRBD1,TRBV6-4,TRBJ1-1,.,TGTGCCAGCAGTGAGGCCGACAGGGGGCTGGATGAAGCTTTCTTT,CASSEADRGLDEAFF
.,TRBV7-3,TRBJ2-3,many,TGTGCCAGCAGCTCAGGTGGTTCGAGCACAGATACGCATTATTTT,CASSSGGSSTDTHYF
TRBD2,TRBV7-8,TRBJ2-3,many,TGTGCCAGCAGTCCCAAACATCCGGGACTAGCTAGCACAGATACGCAGTATTTT,CASSPKHPGLASTDTQYF
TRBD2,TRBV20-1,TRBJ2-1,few,TGCAGTGCTAGAGGACGACTAGCGGGAGGGCCTGTCTACAATGAGCAGTTCTTC,CSARGRLAGGPVYNEQFF
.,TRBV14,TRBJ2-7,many,TGTGCCAGCAGCCAAGATTCGGGGATTGGGCACGAGCAGTACTTC,CASSQDSGIGHEQYF
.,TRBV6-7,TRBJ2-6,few,TGTGCCAGCTCGGCTGGGGCCAACGTCCTGACTTTC,CASSAGANVLTF
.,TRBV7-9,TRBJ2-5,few,TGTGCCAGCAGCTTAGATGTGTTTGGGGGTGCGGGATCCCAAGAGACCCAGTACTTC,CASSLDVFGGAGSQETQYF
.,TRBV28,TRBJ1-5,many,TGTGCCAGCAACAGGGAGACCTATAACCCCCAGCATTTT,CASNRETYNPQHF
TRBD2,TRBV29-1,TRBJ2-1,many,TGCAGCGTACTGACTAGCGGGAGGACCAATGAGCAGTTCTTC,CSVLTSGRTNEQFF
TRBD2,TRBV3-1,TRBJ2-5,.,TGTGCCAGCAGCCAAAGCGGGAGGGTGGGGGAGACCCAGTACTTC,CASSQSGRVGETQYF
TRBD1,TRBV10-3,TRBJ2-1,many,TGTGCCATCGGCCAGACAGGGTCGCATGAGCAGTTCTTC,CAIGQTGSHEQFF
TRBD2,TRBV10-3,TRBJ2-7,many,TGTGCCACCGACGCCGGGACTAGCGGGGTCAACGAGCAGTACTTC,CATDAGTSGVNEQYF
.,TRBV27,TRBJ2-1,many,TGTGCCAGCAGTTTTGGAGGACCGGAGCAGTTCTTC,CASSFGGPEQFF
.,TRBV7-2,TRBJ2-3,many,TGTGCCAGCAGCTTAGTTGCCAGGGCAACAGATACGCAGTATTTT,CASSLVARATDTQYF
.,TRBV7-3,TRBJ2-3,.,TGTGCCAGCAGCCCTCAAACTGGGAGGGGGCTCACAGATACGCAGTATTTT,CASSPQTGRGLTDTQYF
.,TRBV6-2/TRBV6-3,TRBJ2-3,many,TGTGCCAGCACCCCAACGCCCCGGTCCGGTAGAGATACGCAGTATTTT,CASTPTPRSGRDTQYF
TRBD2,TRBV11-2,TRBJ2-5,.,TGTGCCAGCAGCTTAAGACTAGCGGGTTTGGAAGAGACCCAGTACTTC,CASSLRLAGLEETQYF
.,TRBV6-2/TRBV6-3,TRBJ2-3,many,TGTGCCAGCAGACCCCGGGGGGCAGGCACAGATACGCAGTATTTT,CASRPRGAGTDTQYF
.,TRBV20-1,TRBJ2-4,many,TGCAGTGCTAGGAATCGGGGGAAGGAGGTGGACATTCAGTACTTC,CSARNRGKEVDIQYF
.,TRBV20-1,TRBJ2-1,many,TGCAGTGCTAGTGCCGTTAGCTCCTACAATGAGCAGTTCTTC,CSASAVSSYNEQFF
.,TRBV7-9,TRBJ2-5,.,TGTGCCAGCAGCAGTGTCAGGGCGCAAGAGACCCAGTACTTC,CASSSVRAQETQYF
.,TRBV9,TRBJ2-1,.,TGTGCCAGCAGCGCCCTTGGAGTTTTCGACGAGCAGTTCTTC,CASSALGVFDEQFF
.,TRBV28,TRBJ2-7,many,TGTGCCAGCAGCTCCCAGACTTACGAGCAGTACTTC,CASSSQTYEQYF
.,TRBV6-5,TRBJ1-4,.,TGTGCCAGCAGTTACAGTTGGGGGGTAACTAATGAAAAACTGTTTTTT,CASSYSWGVTNEKLFF
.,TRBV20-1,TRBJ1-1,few,TGCAGTGCCCTATTGGGACGGATGAACACTGAAGCTTTCTTT,CSALLGRMNTEAFF
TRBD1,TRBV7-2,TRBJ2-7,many,TGTGCCAGCAGCACCAGGACAGGGACCTACGAGCAGTACTTC,CASSTRTGTYEQYF
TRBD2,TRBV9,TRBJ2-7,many,TGTGCCAGCAGCGGAGGGACTAGCGTTACCTACGAGCAGTACTTC,CASSGGTSVTYEQYF
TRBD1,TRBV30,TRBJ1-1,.,TGTGCCTGGAGGGACACCGGGACAGAGATGAACACTGAAGCTTTCTTT,CAWRDTGTEMNTEAFF
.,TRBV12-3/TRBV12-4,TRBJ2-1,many,TGTGCCAGCAACCGACGGGACCGCCCTGGGTATGAGCAGTTCTTC,CASNRRDRPGYEQFF
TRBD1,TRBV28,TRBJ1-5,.,TGTGCCAGCAGTCCCCACCGCGGACAGGGAGGGCAGCCCCAGCATTTT,CASSPHRGQGGQPQHF
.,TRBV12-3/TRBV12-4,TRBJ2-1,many,TGTGCCAGCAGTTTTAGCGGAAATGAGCAGTTCTTC,CASSFSGNEQFF